The rows below give T cell receptor beta chains drawn from one sample of a study of blood T cell repertoires in COVID-19. Clones were read by immunoSEQ multiplex PCR, and TCRdb kept only the in-frame ones, dropping some. This sample has about 82,000 clones, with around 82% found just once. The sequenced sample consisted of peripheral blood. Every receptor here comes from a man in his 60s with COVID-19, enrolled during active disease. Each CDR3 is given with its conserved first and last residue. The D gene is left open where the match is weak. The listing skips clone size in some rows; elsewhere it reads once, few, many or a size class.

d_gene: NA
j_gene: TRBJ1-5
abundance: many
v_gene: TRBV25-1
CDR3aa: CASSEWWARQPQHF
CDR3nt: TGTGCCAGCAGTGAATGGTGGGCGCGTCAGCCCCAGCATTTT

d_gene: NA
j_gene: TRBJ2-5
abundance: NA
v_gene: TRBV20-1
CDR3aa: CSASRGPETQYF
CDR3nt: TGCAGTGCTAGTAGGGGCCCGGAGACCCAGTACTTC

d_gene: TRBD1
j_gene: TRBJ1-2
abundance: NA
v_gene: TRBV9
CDR3aa: CASSISPGQGNYGYTF
CDR3nt: TGTGCCAGCAGCATTAGTCCGGGACAGGGTAATTATGGCTACACCTTC

d_gene: TRBD1
j_gene: TRBJ2-5
abundance: NA
v_gene: TRBV7-2
CDR3aa: CASSYTGVETQYF
CDR3nt: TGTGCCAGCAGCTACACAGGGGTGGAGACCCAGTACTTC

d_gene: TRBD2
j_gene: TRBJ2-3
abundance: NA
v_gene: TRBV4-2
CDR3aa: CASSQGGAGDGTDTQYF
CDR3nt: TGTGCCAGCAGCCAAGGAGGAGCGGGAGACGGCACAGATACGCAGTATTTT

d_gene: NA
j_gene: TRBJ2-7
abundance: NA
v_gene: TRBV10-3
CDR3aa: CAISESSSYEQYF
CDR3nt: TGTGCCATCAGTGAGTCCAGCTCCTACGAGCAGTACTTC

d_gene: TRBD2
j_gene: TRBJ2-7
abundance: NA
v_gene: TRBV7-6
CDR3aa: CASSSRTGTSGPYEQYF
CDR3nt: TGTGCCAGCAGCTCGCGTACCGGGACTAGCGGACCCTACGAGCAGTACTTC

d_gene: TRBD1
j_gene: TRBJ2-5
abundance: NA
v_gene: TRBV9
CDR3aa: CASSVGGGRGETQYF
CDR3nt: TGTGCCAGCAGCGTAGGAGGGGGCAGAGGAGAGACCCAGTACTTC

d_gene: TRBD2
j_gene: TRBJ2-3
abundance: NA
v_gene: TRBV5-1
CDR3aa: CASSQTSGGDTQYF
CDR3nt: TGCGCCAGCAGCCAAACTAGCGGGGGGGATACGCAGTATTTT

d_gene: NA
j_gene: TRBJ2-1
abundance: once
v_gene: TRBV24-1
CDR3aa: CATSWGGEQFF
CDR3nt: TGTGCCACCAGTTGGGGAGGTGAGCAGTTCTTC

d_gene: NA
j_gene: TRBJ1-4
abundance: few
v_gene: TRBV10-3
CDR3aa: CAISDLRQESLFF
CDR3nt: TGTGCCATCAGTGACCTACGACAAGAATCACTGTTTTTT

d_gene: TRBD1
j_gene: TRBJ2-2
abundance: NA
v_gene: TRBV5-1
CDR3aa: CASSQGQAANTGELFF
CDR3nt: TGCGCCAGCAGCCAAGGACAGGCAGCAAACACCGGGGAGCTGTTTTTT

d_gene: NA
j_gene: TRBJ1-6
abundance: NA
v_gene: TRBV18
CDR3aa: CASSPPGTGHNSPLHF
CDR3nt: TGTGCCAGCTCACCACCCGGAACAGGGCATAATTCACCCCTCCACTTT

d_gene: TRBD2
j_gene: TRBJ2-5
abundance: NA
v_gene: TRBV10-3
CDR3aa: CAISESGGDGETQYF
CDR3nt: TGTGCCATCAGTGAGTCGGGGGGGGACGGTGAGACCCAGTACTTC

d_gene: TRBD1
j_gene: TRBJ1-1
abundance: NA
v_gene: TRBV2
CDR3aa: CATDRENTEAFF
CDR3nt: TGTGCCACGGACAGGGAGAACACTGAAGCTTTCTTT

d_gene: TRBD1
j_gene: TRBJ1-2
abundance: NA
v_gene: TRBV7-8
CDR3aa: CASITPGQGDYGYTF
CDR3nt: TGTGCCAGCATAACTCCGGGACAGGGGGACTATGGCTACACCTTC

d_gene: TRBD1
j_gene: TRBJ2-1
abundance: NA
v_gene: TRBV6-5
CDR3aa: CASRDTGTATYEQFF
CDR3nt: TGTGCCAGCAGGGATACCGGGACAGCTACATATGAGCAGTTCTTC

d_gene: TRBD1
j_gene: TRBJ1-6
abundance: NA
v_gene: TRBV5-5
CDR3aa: CASSDRGNSPLHF
CDR3nt: TGTGCCAGCAGCGACAGGGGGAACTCACCCCTCCACTTT

d_gene: NA
j_gene: TRBJ2-7
abundance: NA
v_gene: TRBV5-4
CDR3aa: CASSLPGLGSYEQYF
CDR3nt: TGTGCCAGCAGCTTACCGGGACTTGGGTCCTACGAGCAGTACTTC

d_gene: TRBD2
j_gene: TRBJ2-7
abundance: NA
v_gene: TRBV2
CDR3aa: CASSRAGVGDEQYF
CDR3nt: TGTGCCAGCAGTCGAGCGGGAGTCGGGGACGAGCAGTACTTC

d_gene: NA
j_gene: TRBJ1-1
abundance: NA
v_gene: TRBV3-1/TRBV3-2
CDR3aa: CASRYGNTEAFF
CDR3nt: TGTGCCAGCAGGTACGGGAACACTGAAGCTTTCTTT

d_gene: NA
j_gene: TRBJ1-6
abundance: NA
v_gene: TRBV9
CDR3aa: CASSATVYNSPLHF
CDR3nt: TGTGCCAGCAGTGCCACGGTTTATAATTCACCCCTCCACTTT

d_gene: TRBD2
j_gene: TRBJ2-2
abundance: NA
v_gene: TRBV7-9
CDR3aa: CASSPTVGGLAGAGGELFF
CDR3nt: TGTGCCAGCAGCCCAACAGTGGGAGGACTAGCGGGAGCAGGCGGGGAGCTGTTTTTT

d_gene: TRBD1
j_gene: TRBJ1-2
abundance: NA
v_gene: TRBV5-1
CDR3aa: CASSLDRGRGYTF
CDR3nt: TGCGCCAGCAGCCTCGACAGGGGACGAGGCTACACCTTC

d_gene: TRBD2
j_gene: TRBJ2-7
abundance: NA
v_gene: TRBV5-1
CDR3aa: CASSLVSSGGTYEQYF
CDR3nt: TGCGCCAGCAGCTTGGTGTCGAGCGGGGGGACCTACGAGCAGTACTTC

d_gene: TRBD1
j_gene: TRBJ1-3
abundance: NA
v_gene: TRBV5-1
CDR3aa: CASSLGDRISGNTIYF
CDR3nt: TGCGCCAGCAGCTTGGGGGACAGGATCTCTGGAAACACCATATATTTT

d_gene: TRBD1
j_gene: TRBJ2-7
abundance: NA
v_gene: TRBV5-1
CDR3aa: CASSSGPGTAYEQYF
CDR3nt: TGCGCCAGCAGCTCCGGCCCGGGGACAGCTTACGAGCAGTACTTC

d_gene: TRBD1
j_gene: TRBJ1-1
abundance: NA
v_gene: TRBV6-6
CDR3aa: CASSYSDRERAFF
CDR3nt: TGTGCCAGCAGTTACTCGGACAGGGAAAGAGCTTTCTTT

d_gene: TRBD1
j_gene: TRBJ2-3
abundance: NA
v_gene: TRBV6-1
CDR3aa: CASSEQGGGTDTQYF
CDR3nt: TGTGCCAGCAGTGAACAAGGGGGCGGGACAGATACGCAGTATTTT

d_gene: NA
j_gene: TRBJ1-6
abundance: NA
v_gene: TRBV19
CDR3aa: CASRRQSSYNSPLHF
CDR3nt: TGTGCCAGTAGGCGGCAGAGCTCCTATAATTCACCCCTCCACTTT

d_gene: TRBD1
j_gene: TRBJ1-4
abundance: NA
v_gene: TRBV6-4
CDR3aa: CASSDGDRDEKLFF
CDR3nt: TGTGCCAGCAGTGACGGAGACAGGGATGAAAAACTGTTTTTT

d_gene: NA
j_gene: TRBJ1-2
abundance: NA
v_gene: TRBV9
CDR3aa: CASSPQGGYGYTF
CDR3nt: TGTGCCAGCAGCCCACAGGGTGGGTATGGCTACACCTTC

d_gene: NA
j_gene: TRBJ2-5
abundance: NA
v_gene: TRBV5-8
CDR3aa: CASSLYGAETQYF
CDR3nt: TGTGCCAGCAGCTTGTATGGGGCAGAGACCCAGTACTTC

d_gene: NA
j_gene: TRBJ2-7
abundance: NA
v_gene: TRBV5-1
CDR3aa: CASSATGTSYEQYF
CDR3nt: TGCGCCAGCAGTGCCACAGGCACCTCCTACGAGCAGTACTTC

d_gene: NA
j_gene: TRBJ2-1
abundance: NA
v_gene: TRBV12-3/TRBV12-4
CDR3aa: CASSFRDNEQFF
CDR3nt: TGTGCCAGCAGTTTCAGGGACAATGAGCAGTTCTTC

d_gene: TRBD2
j_gene: TRBJ2-1
abundance: NA
v_gene: TRBV2
CDR3aa: CASGTSGGYYNEQFF
CDR3nt: TGTGCCAGCGGAACTAGCGGGGGGTACTACAATGAGCAGTTCTTC

d_gene: TRBD2
j_gene: TRBJ2-1
abundance: NA
v_gene: TRBV19
CDR3aa: CASTEYGGAHNEQFF
CDR3nt: TGTGCCAGTACCGAGTACGGGGGGGCCCACAATGAGCAGTTCTTC

d_gene: TRBD1
j_gene: TRBJ1-4
abundance: NA
v_gene: TRBV9
CDR3aa: CASSGTGVYEKLFF
CDR3nt: TGTGCCAGCAGCGGGACAGGGGTTTACGAAAAACTGTTTTTT

d_gene: NA
j_gene: TRBJ2-6
abundance: NA
v_gene: TRBV28
CDR3aa: CASSLHSGANVLTF
CDR3nt: TGTGCCAGCAGTTTACACTCTGGGGCCAACGTCCTGACTTTC

d_gene: TRBD1
j_gene: TRBJ1-3
abundance: NA
v_gene: TRBV5-6
CDR3aa: CASSLPQGALGNTIYF
CDR3nt: TGTGCCAGCAGCTTGCCACAGGGGGCACTTGGAAACACCATATATTTT

d_gene: NA
j_gene: TRBJ1-6
abundance: NA
v_gene: TRBV4-2
CDR3aa: CASSQEGTAGNSPLHF
CDR3nt: TGTGCCAGCAGCCAAGAAGGCACGGCGGGGAATTCACCCCTCCACTTT